The next 17 T cell receptor beta chains were all read from a single sample in a study of STAT3 mutations in large granular lymphocyte leukemia (dated by TCRdb to 2018 to 2020). Paper-wide results and their limitations: Every T-LGLL patient showed at least one immunodominant TCRbeta clonotype, and about half showed multiple immunodominant subclonotypes.

The library came from the immunoSEQ multiplex PCR assay. TCRdb took over this immuneACCESS table, retaining in-frame rearrangements with V and J assigned. Such tables are incomplete; in checked studies, under half of the missing clones stem from an unresolved V gene, and the remainder is unexplained. This sample lists approximately 5,200 clones; approximately 70% were detected once. The top ten clonotypes cover roughly 48% of the sample. Their antigens remain unidentified. The sample was PBMCs. All receptors come from a human donor with T large granular lymphocyte leukemia. Some clones in this sample may be carry-over from other donors' samples.

This CDR3 is CASSPFEETQYF. CDR3 coding DNA: TGTGCCAGCTCACCGTTTGAAGAGACCCAGTACTTC. The gene calls are TRBV18 and TRBJ2-5; no firm D call. Germline V gene data show CDR1 as KGHSH and CDR2 as LQKENI. V dropped 3 bases and J dropped 3 bases, with 5 bases sitting between them. The CDR3 is 12 amino acids.

The chain uses TRBV5-4 and TRBJ2-7; possible D gene TRBD1, 5 bases. V gave up 0 bases and J gave up 5 bases, with 6 bases separating them. The CDR3 totals 12 residues. Germline loops: CDR1 SGHNT, CDR2 YYREEE (reference sequence). The CDR3 here is CASSLGGHEQYF. The CDR3 region has the DNA TGTGCCAGCAGCTTGGGGGGCCACGAGCAGTACTTC.

The J gene is TRBJ1-2, the V gene TRBV4-1; TRBD1 matches at 8 bases. Germline CDR1 MGHRA, CDR2 YSYEKL. The CDR3 consists of 14 residues. Germline trimming cut 3 bases from V and 5 bases from J; bases unmatched to any gene: 5. CDR3 loop: CASSQTGVAYGYTF. The DNA of the CDR3 is TGCGCCAGCAGCCAGACAGGGGTGGCGTATGGCTACACCTTC.

The chain combines TRBV10-3 with TRBJ1-2; possibly TRBD1 for D (5 bases). The V end lost 3 bases, the J end lost 7 bases, and 12 bases lay between the germline ends. The CDR3 extends over 13 amino acids. Looked up from germline, CDR1 is ENHRY and CDR2 is SYGVKD. The CDR3 DNA is TGTGCCATCAGTGATACCCGGGACGTTGGCTACACCTTC. This gives the protein CAISDTRDVGYTF.

The genes are TRBV30 and TRBJ2-3; tentatively, D is TRBD1 (6 bases). Trimming removed 2 bases at V and 5 bases at J, with 14 bases between. Germline-derived CDR1 and CDR2 are GTSNPN and SVGIG (reference sequence). This CDR3 is 14 amino acids long. In DNA form, the CDR3 reads TGTGCCTGGAGTCATAAGGGGGAACTAGATACGCAGTATTTT. This codes for CAWSHKGELDTQYF.

As concerns this clone: Other DNA sequences in the sample encode the same CDR3. The chain couples TRBV30 to TRBJ2-5; 7 nucleotides line up with TRBD2. Germline loops: CDR1 GTSNPN, CDR2 SVGIG (reference sequence). The V segment lost 7 bases and the J segment 5 bases; nucleotides outside the gene matches: 1. This CDR3 comprises 10 residues. The CDR3 sequence is CASGGETQYF. CDR3 coding DNA: TGTGCCTCCGGGGGGGAGACCCAGTACTTC. Based on the CDR3 plus reference TRBV30 and TRBJ2-5, the full variable domain is SQTIHQWPATLVQPVGSPLSLECTVEGTSNPNLYWYRQAAGRGLQLLFYSVGIGQISSEVPQNLSASRPQDRQFILSSKKLLLSDSGFYLCASGGETQYFGPGTRLLVL.

This clone is labeled as large. The chain combines TRBV4-2 with TRBJ1-2; the match to TRBD1 covers 10 bases. Trimming cost V 0 bases and J 8 bases; bases outside gene matches: 12. CDR3 length: 17 amino acids. Germline V CDR1 and CDR2: LGHNA, YNFKEQ. The CDR3 is CASSQELGGQGRGGYTF. CDR3 coding DNA: TGTGCCAGCAGCCAAGAGCTGGGGGGACAGGGGCGGGGAGGCTACACCTTC.

The V call is TRBV25-1, the J call TRBJ2-5, with TRBD2 identical over 12 bases. The CDR3 runs 15 residues. With 4 bases clipped from V and 5 bases from J, the junction kept 5 bases outside the gene matches. Germline V gene sequence: CDR1 MGHDK, CDR2 SYGVNS. Written as DNA, the CDR3 is TGTGCCAGCAGTGCTGCTAGCGGGGGGGCTGAGACCCAGTACTTC. The encoded protein is CASSAASGGAETQYF.

The gene calls are TRBV7-9 and TRBJ1-4, with TRBD1 matching 8 bases. J lost 4 bases, V lost 5 bases, and 6 bases had no gene match. The CDR3 totals 15 residues. In germline, CDR1 is SEHNR, CDR2 FQNEAQ (reference sequence). CDR3 nucleotides: TGTGCCAGCAGCCCCCGGACAGGGCATAATGAAAAACTGTTTTTT. Its protein product is CASSPRTGHNEKLFF.

The rearrangement uses TRBV5-1 and TRBJ2-7; 8 positions agree with TRBD1. This CDR3 is built from 12 residues. V trimming: 6 bases; J trimming: 4 bases; junction bases outside the gene matches: 3. The germline gives CDR1 SGHRS, CDR2 YFSETQ. For the CDR3, the DNA is TGCGCCAGCACGGACAGGGAATACGAGCAGTACTTC. Amino acids: CASTDREYEQYF.

The rearrangement uses TRBV13 and TRBJ1-3; D ambiguous. Germline V gene lookup returns CDR1 PRHDT and CDR2 FYEKMQ (reference sequence). The CDR3 length is 13 residues. With 3 bases removed from V and 6 bases from J, the gap between germline ends came to 9 bases. The CDR3, as DNA: TGTGCCAGCAGCTTGGCACGGACAAACACCATATATTTT. Protein sequence: CASSLARTNTIYF.

This clone was picked up a small number of times. J is TRBJ2-7 and V is TRBV20-1, with D unresolved. V was trimmed by 1 base and J by 2 bases, leaving 3 bases between them. Germline V CDR1 and CDR2: DFQATT, SNEGSKA (reference sequence). This CDR3 contains 11 residues. As DNA, the CDR3 is TGCAGTGCTAGAGGTACCTACGAGCAGTACTTC. Its translation is CSARGTYEQYF.

The chain couples TRBV29-1 to TRBJ2-5; unclear D gene. The CDR3 runs 10 residues. The germline V and J ends were trimmed by 5 bases and 4 bases, with 5 bases remaining between them. Germline assignment: CDR1 SQVTM and CDR2 ANQGSEA. The CDR3 spells CSVSRETQYF. CDR3 bases: TGCAGCGTTAGTCGAGAGACCCAGTACTTC.

The V gene is TRBV5-1, the J gene TRBJ1-4; a possible D gene is TRBD1 (6 bases). The germline V and J ends were trimmed by 1 base and 0 bases, with 10 bases remaining between them. CDR3 size: 16 residues. From germline, CDR1 is SGHRS and CDR2 YFSETQ. The CDR3 coding sequence is TGCGCCAGCAGCTTGACAGGGACGGCAACTAATGAAAAACTGTTTTTT. As protein: CASSLTGTATNEKLFF.

J is TRBJ2-3 and V is TRBV30; D is possibly TRBD2 (7 bases). The CDR3 extends over 16 amino acids. Germline loops: CDR1 GTSNPN, CDR2 SVGIG (reference sequence). Trimming stripped 0 bases from V and 6 bases from J, with 19 bases between. The CDR3 coding sequence is TGTGCCTGGAGTGTTTGGGGGGGCGGGTATCAGGATACGCAGTATTTT. Protein product: CAWSVWGGGYQDTQYF. Drawing the rest from reference TRBV30 and TRBJ2-3, the complete variable domain is SQTIHQWPATLVQPVGSPLSLECTVEGTSNPNLYWYRQAAGRGLQLLFYSVGIGQISSEVPQNLSASRPQDRQFILSSKKLLLSDSGFYLCAWSVWGGGYQDTQYFGPGTRLTVL.

This clone was found a few times. The chain employs TRBV2 and TRBJ1-2; D not resolved. Germline V gene data show CDR1 as SNHLY and CDR2 as FYNNEI. V was clipped by 4 bases and J by 0 bases, with 9 bases between them. This CDR3 contains 14 residues. The CDR3 sequence is CASSVLSSNYGYTF. CDR3 bases: TGTGCCAGCAGTGTGCTATCATCTAACTATGGCTACACCTTC.

The rearrangement joins TRBV5-4 to TRBJ2-7; 9 positions match TRBD1. The CDR3 totals 14 residues. V lost 5 bases, J lost 5 bases, and 8 bases stayed unmatched. Germline CDR1 is SGHNT and CDR2 is YYREEE (reference sequence). CDR3 bases: TGTGCCAGCAGTTCACAGGGGGCGCAGGACGAGCAGTACTTC. Amino acid sequence: CASSSQGAQDEQYF.